A selection of T cell receptor beta chains follows, all from one sample in a study of a mutant IDH1 vaccine in newly diagnosed glioma. These receptors have no identified antigens. Measured with immunoSEQ multiplex PCR; TCRdb has only the in-frame clones, and not every one. The profile covers roughly 120,000 clones, with around 77% appearing a single time and 5.5% taken by the ten largest. Sequencing was performed on PBMCs, taken from a glioma patient whose treatment included an IDH1 peptide vaccine. These receptor sequences come from a man in his forties with glioma. The CDR3 runs from the conserved cysteine through the conserved F or W. The D gene is left open where the match is weak. Clone size is given for some rows only: seen once, a few or many times, or a class if the clone is expanded.

J: TRBJ1-5; D: -; V: TRBV15; size: -; CDR3: CATSRDLSHSNQPQHF; DNA: TGTGCCACCAGCAGAGATCTATCGCATAGCAATCAGCCCCAGCATTTT
J: TRBJ1-2; D: -; V: TRBV5-4; size: -; CDR3: CASRPDPAFGGYTF; DNA: TGTGCCAGCAGACCTGACCCGGCCTTTGGGGGCTACACCTTC
J: TRBJ2-1; D: -; V: TRBV2; size: -; CDR3: CASSDNGPFNEQFF; DNA: TGTGCCAGCAGTGACAATGGACCCTTCAATGAGCAGTTCTTC
J: TRBJ2-7; D: TRBD2; V: TRBV5-1; size: -; CDR3: CASRHPTAGGSSYEQYF; DNA: TGCGCCAGCAGGCATCCGACAGCGGGGGGCAGCTCCTACGAGCAGTACTTC
J: TRBJ2-3; D: -; V: TRBV10-2; size: -; CDR3: CAVSKRYDPDTQYF; DNA: TGCGCCGTTTCCAAGCGGTACGACCCAGATACGCAGTATTTT
J: TRBJ1-4; D: -; V: TRBV4-3; size: few; CDR3: CASSQELLTWPHF; DNA: TGCGCCAGCAGCCAAGAACTTTTGACTTGGCCCCATTTT
J: TRBJ2-7; D: -; V: TRBV10-3; size: -; CDR3: CAISTHDEQYF; DNA: TGTGCCATCAGTACCCATGACGAGCAGTACTTC
J: TRBJ1-2; D: -; V: TRBV6-1; size: -; CDR3: CASGRGGGEYGYTF; DNA: TGTGCCAGCGGAAGGGGGGGAGGAGAATATGGCTACACCTTC
J: TRBJ2-3; D: TRBD2; V: TRBV6-1; size: -; CDR3: CASRAGGRNTQYF; DNA: TGTGCCAGCCGAGCGGGAGGGCGAAATACGCAGTATTTT
J: TRBJ2-5; D: -; V: TRBV4-3; size: -; CDR3: CASSQLGTVQETQYF; DNA: TGCGCCAGCAGCCAACTTGGGACTGTGCAAGAGACCCAGTACTTC
J: TRBJ2-7; D: -; V: TRBV5-4; size: -; CDR3: CASSASRTANEQYF; DNA: TGTGCCAGCAGCGCGTCCCGGACTGCTAACGAGCAGTACTTC
J: TRBJ2-3; D: -; V: TRBV30; size: once; CDR3: CAWGKGGKDTQYF; DNA: TGTGCCTGGGGTAAGGGGGGCAAAGATACGCAGTATTTT
J: TRBJ1-2; D: TRBD1; V: TRBV6-6; size: -; CDR3: CASSTDRGNLYGYTF; DNA: TGTGCCAGCAGTACCGACAGGGGAAATCTCTATGGCTACACCTTC
J: TRBJ1-6; D: -; V: TRBV9; size: -; CDR3: CASSLGQPYNSPLHF; DNA: TGTGCCAGCAGCCTAGGACAGCCTTATAATTCACCCCTCCACTTT
J: TRBJ2-7; D: TRBD1; V: TRBV5-8; size: -; CDR3: CASSTNRGITLEQYF; DNA: TGTGCCAGCAGCACTAACAGGGGCATTACCCTCGAGCAGTACTTC
J: TRBJ1-1; D: TRBD1; V: TRBV7-8; size: -; CDR3: CASSPRQGALMNTEAFF; DNA: TGTGCCAGCAGCCCCCGACAGGGGGCTCTCATGAACACTGAAGCTTTCTTT
J: TRBJ2-3; D: TRBD2; V: TRBV4-3; size: -; CDR3: CASSHMQRGGDTQYF; DNA: TGCGCCAGCAGCCATATGCAGCGGGGGGGAGATACGCAGTATTTT
J: TRBJ1-1; D: TRBD1; V: TRBV6-6; size: -; CDR3: CASSPGQGKGNTEAFF; DNA: TGTGCCAGCAGTCCCGGACAGGGCAAAGGGAACACTGAAGCTTTCTTT
J: TRBJ2-5; D: -; V: TRBV6-6; size: -; CDR3: CASSGHPQETQYF; DNA: TGTGCCAGCAGCGGACACCCTCAAGAGACCCAGTACTTC
J: TRBJ2-7; D: -; V: TRBV7-9; size: few; CDR3: CASSSGTLTFYEQYF; DNA: TGTGCCAGCAGCTCAGGGACCCTGACTTTCTACGAGCAGTACTTC
J: TRBJ1-1; D: -; V: TRBV6-1; size: -; CDR3: CASSELGNTEAFF; DNA: TGTGCCAGCAGTGAACTGGGGAACACTGAAGCTTTCTTT
J: TRBJ1-5; D: -; V: TRBV5-1; size: -; CDR3: CASRLGGDNQPQHF; DNA: TGCGCCAGCAGGTTGGGTGGTGACAATCAGCCCCAGCATTTT
J: TRBJ2-3; D: -; V: TRBV5-4; size: -; CDR3: CASSADTPGQYF; DNA: TGTGCCAGCAGCGCAGACACCCCGGGGCAGTATTTT
J: TRBJ2-1; D: -; V: TRBV6-5; size: -; CDR3: CASGYPTKHEQFF; DNA: TGTGCCAGCGGCTACCCTACAAAGCATGAGCAGTTCTTC
J: TRBJ2-2; D: TRBD1; V: TRBV19; size: -; CDR3: CAAGTGGRTGELFF; DNA: TGTGCCGCCGGGACAGGGGGCCGCACCGGGGAGCTGTTTTTT
J: TRBJ2-1; D: TRBD2; V: TRBV4-1; size: -; CDR3: CASSHVAGARGLNEQFF; DNA: TGCGCCAGCAGCCATGTAGCGGGAGCGAGGGGTCTCAATGAGCAGTTCTTC
J: TRBJ2-4; D: TRBD1; V: TRBV5-1; size: -; CDR3: CASSRGSLTGGIAKNIQYF; DNA: TGCGCCAGCAGCCGGGGAAGCCTGACAGGGGGCATTGCCAAAAACATTCAGTACTTC
J: TRBJ1-1; D: -; V: TRBV6-1; size: -; CDR3: CASTSSTGLKAFF; DNA: TGTGCCAGCACCTCATCGACAGGCCTGAAAGCTTTCTTT
J: TRBJ2-1; D: TRBD2; V: TRBV6-5; size: -; CDR3: CASSISGEENEQFF; DNA: TGTGCCAGCAGTATTAGCGGGGAGGAGAATGAGCAGTTCTTC
J: TRBJ1-6; D: -; V: TRBV19; size: -; CDR3: CASSIDPGRKTLHF; DNA: TGTGCCAGTAGTATAGATCCAGGGCGGAAAACCCTCCACTTT
J: TRBJ2-4; D: -; V: TRBV19; size: -; CDR3: CATRTGKGAKNIQYF; DNA: TGTGCCACCCGGACGGGAAAGGGGGCCAAAAACATTCAGTACTTC
J: TRBJ2-5; D: TRBD1; V: TRBV28; size: -; CDR3: CASRDDRAVQETQYF; DNA: TGTGCCAGCAGAGACGACAGGGCGGTTCAAGAGACCCAGTACTTC